These 11 T cell receptor beta chains originate from one sample sequenced in a study of blood T cell repertoires in COVID-19. The protocol was immunoSEQ multiplex PCR, while the TCRdb copy is restricted to in-frame clones and leaves out a portion. The sample lists around 190,000 clones; nearly 90% were seen once. Sequences were obtained from peripheral blood. These receptors all stem from a man younger than 35 who had recovered from COVID-19.

V usage is TRBV27 and J usage is TRBJ2-7; weak D call: TRBD2 (6 bases). Trimming stripped 5 bases from V and 6 bases from J, with 20 bases between. The germline V gene has CDR1 MNHEY and CDR2 SMNVEV (reference sequence). The CDR3 is made up of 15 amino acids. CDR3 DNA: TGTGCCAGCAGTACGACTAGGAACTCTTTTGGCGAGCAGTACTTC. This encodes CASSTTRNSFGEQYF.

This chain uses TRBV9 with TRBJ1-2; D remains ambiguous. CDR3 length: 12 amino acids. CDR1 and CDR2 from the germline V gene are SGDLS and YYNGEE. The germline V and J ends were trimmed by 0 bases and 5 bases, with 5 bases remaining between them. The CDR3 loop is CASSVGNYGYTF. CDR3 coding DNA: TGTGCCAGCAGCGTAGGTAATTATGGCTACACCTTC.

The chain recombines TRBV5-4 with TRBJ1-5; 7 nucleotides align to TRBD1. Germline V gene sequence: CDR1 SGHNT, CDR2 YYREEE (reference sequence). J gave up 4 bases and V 4 bases, and 2 bases lay outside the gene matches. The CDR3 spans 13 residues. The CDR3 nucleotides read TGTGCCAGCAGCCAGGACAGGAATCAGCCCCAGCATTTT. Its translation: CASSQDRNQPQHF.

The rearrangement links TRBV6-6 to TRBJ1-6, with 7 bases aligning to TRBD1. The V segment lost 5 bases and the J segment 9 bases; nucleotides outside the gene matches: 7. This CDR3 is built from 14 residues. Germline-derived CDR1 and CDR2 are MNHNY and SVGAGI (reference sequence). DNA for the CDR3: TGTGCCAGCAGTACGGGGACAGTGCCTTCACCCCTCCACTTT. As protein: CASSTGTVPSPLHF.

V is TRBV27 and J is TRBJ2-7; TRBD1 might be the D (7 bases). Looked up from germline, CDR1 is MNHEY and CDR2 is SMNVEV (reference sequence). The CDR3 runs to 16 residues. V was cut by 1 base and J by 6 bases, with 19 bases left in between. This CDR3 reads CASSLYAQGRFAEQYF. The CDR3 nucleotides read TGTGCCAGCAGTTTATACGCACAGGGGAGGTTTGCCGAGCAGTACTTC.

This chain joins TRBV28 and TRBJ1-1, with D possibly matching TRBD1 (6 bases). Trimming pared 6 bases from V and 6 bases from J, leaving 14 bases between. CDR3 length: 13 residues. The germline V gene has CDR1 MDHEN and CDR2 SYDVKM. CDR3 sequence (DNA): TGTGCCAGCAGCTTCTGGGGGCGCGCTGAAGCTTTCTTT. It translates to CASSFWGRAEAFF.

V and J are TRBV27 and TRBJ1-2; possible D gene TRBD1, 6 bases. CDR3 length: 13 amino acids. V dropped 3 bases and J dropped 4 bases, with 9 bases sitting between them. Germline CDR1 is MNHEY and CDR2 is SMNVEV (reference sequence). CDR3 sequence: CASSLGGAYGYTF. CDR3 nucleotide sequence: TGTGCCAGCAGTTTGGGGGGGGCCTATGGCTACACCTTC.

The chain uses TRBV15 and TRBJ1-5; 7 positions agree with TRBD1. Trimming took 9 bases from V and 0 from J; bases not matched to a gene: 5. CDR3 length equals 14 residues. Per germline, CDR1 LNHNV and CDR2 YYDKDF (reference sequence). The CDR3, as DNA: TGTGCCACGGGGACAGATAATAGCAATCAGCCCCAGCATTTT. It encodes CATGTDNSNQPQHF.

V usage is TRBV27 and J usage is TRBJ2-7; TRBD1 is a possible D gene (5 bases). Germline values: CDR1 MNHEY, CDR2 SMNVEV (reference sequence). The germline V and J ends were trimmed by 2 bases and 2 bases, with 13 bases remaining between them. The CDR3 is 15 amino acids. This CDR3 is CASSLRGAVTYEQYF. In nucleotides, the CDR3 is TGTGCCAGCAGTTTAAGGGGCGCGGTCACCTACGAGCAGTACTTC.

The rearrangement joins TRBV5-1 to TRBJ1-1; TRBD1 aligns across 7 bases. With V trimmed by 4 bases and J by 8 bases, 11 bases remained unmatched. The CDR3 sequence is 14 residues long. Germline CDR1 is SGHRS and CDR2 is YFSETQ. The CDR3 loop is CASSPQGDRQEAFF. DNA for the CDR3: TGCGCCAGCAGCCCGCAGGGGGATAGGCAGGAAGCTTTCTTT.

V is TRBV9 and J is TRBJ2-1; D perhaps matches TRBD2 (6 bases). Germline CDR1 SGDLS, CDR2 YYNGEE. The V and J ends lost 5 bases and 6 bases respectively, with 21 bases between them. There are 16 residues in the CDR3. For the CDR3, the DNA is TGTGCCAGCAGTCGACCGGGGCGGGAAGGAGTCAATGAGCAGTTCTTC. Residues: CASSRPGREGVNEQFF.